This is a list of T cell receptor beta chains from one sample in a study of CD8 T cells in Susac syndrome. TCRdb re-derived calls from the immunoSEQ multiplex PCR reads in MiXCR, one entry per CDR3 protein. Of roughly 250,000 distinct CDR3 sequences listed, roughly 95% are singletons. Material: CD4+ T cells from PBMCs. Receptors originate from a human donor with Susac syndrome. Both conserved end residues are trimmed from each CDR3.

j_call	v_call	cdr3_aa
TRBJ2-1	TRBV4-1	ASSQDTLSNEQF
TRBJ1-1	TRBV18	ASSLDRMSNTEAF
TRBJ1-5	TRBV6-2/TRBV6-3	ASREHGDQPQH
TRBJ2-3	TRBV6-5	ASSPNTGSWSAQY
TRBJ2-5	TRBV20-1	SARTDKETQY
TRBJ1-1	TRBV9	ASSVGVMNNEAF
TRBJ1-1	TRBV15	AAGREYTEAF
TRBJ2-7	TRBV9	ASSPSAGPPYEQY
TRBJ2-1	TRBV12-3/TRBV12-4	ASRLAGDRYNEQF
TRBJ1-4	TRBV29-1	SVLGGQDPTNEKLF
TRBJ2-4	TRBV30	AWSVREFLAKNIQY
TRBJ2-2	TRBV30	ASPGQGRTGELF
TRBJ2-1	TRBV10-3	ATPWDSRNEQF
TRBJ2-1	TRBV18	ASSPLEHNEQF
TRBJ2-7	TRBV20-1	SASGLAGGASYEQY
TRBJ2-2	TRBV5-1	ASSLAAGGRNTGELF
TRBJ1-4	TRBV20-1	SASGRGPTNEKLF
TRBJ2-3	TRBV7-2	ASSLGTGQATQY
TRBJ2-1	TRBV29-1	TARDRGNNEQF
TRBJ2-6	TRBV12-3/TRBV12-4	ASSQHRDSLFGANVLT
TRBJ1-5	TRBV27	ASRLTGQGRNQPQH
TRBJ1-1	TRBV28	ASSWGRLNTEAF
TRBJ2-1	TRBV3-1	ASSQKGLASQF
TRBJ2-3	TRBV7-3	ASSLPCSRTDTQY
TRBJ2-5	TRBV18	ASSPLQETQY
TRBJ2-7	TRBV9	ASSVAPTASGPYEQY